This T cell receptor (beta chain) was retrieved from a study of T cell responses to AZD1222 COVID-19 vaccine. Overall study context: Researchers grouped second doses given at about 4 or about 12 weeks into one pool.

Only a few counts were recorded for this clone. The antigen remains undetermined. Profiled with immunoSEQ multiplex PCR; TCRdb holds only in-frame clones, not every one. The sample records about 130,000 clones, about 87% being singletons. In germline, CDR1 is MGHDK, CDR2 SYGVNS. There are 14 residues in the CDR3. Trimming took off 4 bases at V and 13 bases at J, with 17 bases between the two ends. Points from the study as a whole: Nearly half of spike-specific TCRs reportedly target unmutated variant regions. The study identified only five to seven AZD1222 recipients as seropositive at baseline. Regions 160-218 and 743-854 held dominance among vaccine-associated CD4 TCRs, which spanned spike.

The TCR sequence derives from an adult in good health. The rearrangement joins TRBV25-1 to TRBJ1-6; unclear D gene. Specimen: peripheral blood, collected on day 0 of AZD1222 vaccination. CDR3 in DNA: TGTGCCAGCAGTGCGGCCAATCGAGGGCGTCCCCTCCACTTT. As protein: CASSAANRGRPLHF.